Included here is one TCR beta chain sequence, with context. Its target is unknown. Germline trimming cut 4 bases from V and 0 bases from J; bases unmatched to any gene: 8. Per the germline V gene, CDR1 is LGHNA and CDR2 is YNFKEQ. The CDR3 length is 17 residues. This entry is derived from a study of early T cells in non-severe SARS-CoV-2 infection. Study information: Sequencing targeted bulk RNA from unsorted whole blood, leaving chains unpaired. Findings and caveats of the study: Database matching using VDJdb favored anti-spike CD8 responses, with private and CD4 specificities left missing.

Unique molecular identifiers were attached to individual cDNA molecules. From the 5' RACE reads, TCRdb called clonotypes with MiXCR, one entry per CDR3 protein. The sample contains some 91,000 distinct CDR3 sequences, under 15% of which appear only once. The source is an adult who was a healthcare worker with PCR-confirmed SARS-CoV-2 infection or an uninfected control (not recorded which). The sequencing input was whole blood. This rearrangement joins TRBV4-2 to TRBJ1-4; 7 bases line up with TRBD1. CDR3 amino acids: CASSRPGQIATNEKLFF. The DNA for the CDR3 is TGTGCCAGCAGCCGACCGGGACAGATTGCAACTAATGAAAAACTGTTTTTT.